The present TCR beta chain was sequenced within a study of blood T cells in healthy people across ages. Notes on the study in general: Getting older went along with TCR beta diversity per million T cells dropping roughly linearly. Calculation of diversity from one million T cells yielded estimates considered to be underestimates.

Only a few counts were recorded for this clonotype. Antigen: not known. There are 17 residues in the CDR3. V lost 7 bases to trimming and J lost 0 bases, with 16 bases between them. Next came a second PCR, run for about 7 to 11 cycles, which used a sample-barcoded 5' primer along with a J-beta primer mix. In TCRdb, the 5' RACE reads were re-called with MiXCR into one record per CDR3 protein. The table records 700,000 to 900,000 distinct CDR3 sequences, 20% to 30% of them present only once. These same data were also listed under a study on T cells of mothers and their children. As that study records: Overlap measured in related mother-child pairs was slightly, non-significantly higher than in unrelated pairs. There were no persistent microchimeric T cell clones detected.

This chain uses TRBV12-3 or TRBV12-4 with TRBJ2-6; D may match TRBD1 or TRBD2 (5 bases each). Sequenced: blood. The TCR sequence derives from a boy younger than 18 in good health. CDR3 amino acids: CASTLGVFFSGANVLTF. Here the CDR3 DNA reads TGTGCCAGCACCCTGGGGGTCTTTTTCTCTGGGGCCAACGTCCTGACTTTC.